This entry lists 25 T cell receptor beta chains sequenced from one sample in a study of technical replicates of blood from a handful of donors. The table came from immunoSEQ multiplex PCR; TCRdb's copy has only in-frame clones and leaves some out. The sample holds 78,000 or so clones, over 75% seen once. The sample consisted of T cells isolated from PBMCs. The receptors shown here come from a human donor in good health.

The chain joins TRBV6-1 to TRBJ2-5; D possibly corresponds to TRBD2 (6 bases). The length of the CDR3 is 14 residues. The V gene lost 4 bases and the J gene lost 2 bases, with 11 bases spanning the gap. Germline CDR1 and CDR2: MNHNS and SASEGT. The CDR3 bases are TGTGCCAGCAGTGCAGGGACTTTTCAAGAGACCCAGTACTTC. Amino acid sequence: CASSAGTFQETQYF.

The V gene is TRBV9, the J gene TRBJ2-3; D is possibly TRBD2 (6 bases). Germline CDR1 reads SGDLS; CDR2 reads YYNGEE. CDR3 length: 15 residues. The germline V and J ends were trimmed by 0 bases and 6 bases, with 14 bases remaining between them. The CDR3 reads CASSVVVGSRDTQYF. Written as DNA, the CDR3 is TGTGCCAGCAGCGTAGTAGTCGGGAGTAGGGATACGCAGTATTTT.

The chain has TRBV11-2 and TRBJ2-1; D ambiguous. Germline CDR1 and CDR2: SGHAT and FQNNGV. This CDR3 comprises 16 residues. The V and J ends lost 2 bases and 3 bases respectively, with 14 bases between them. DNA for the CDR3: TGTGCCAGCAGCTTAATGGTACAAGATCTCTACAATGAGCAGTTCTTC. This gives the protein CASSLMVQDLYNEQFF. Complete variable domain (other parts from reference TRBV11-2 and TRBJ2-1): EAGVAQSPRYKIIEKRQSVAFWCNPISGHATLYWYQQILGQGPKLLIQFQNNGVVDDSQLPKDRFSAERLKGVDSTLKIQPAKLEDSAVYLCASSLMVQDLYNEQFFGPGTRLTVL.

J is TRBJ2-3 and V is TRBV12-5; weak D call: TRBD1 (5 bases). The germline gives CDR1 LGHNT, CDR2 FRNRAP. The CDR3 consists of 17 residues. Between the trimmed V and J ends, which lost 4 bases and 1 base, there was a span of 18 bases. CDR3 region: CASGSDSSLGGTDTQYF. The DNA for the CDR3 is TGTGCTAGTGGTTCAGACAGCTCGTTGGGTGGCACAGATACGCAGTATTTT. Full variable domain (missing parts from reference TRBV12-5 and TRBJ2-3): DARVTQTPRHKVTEMGQEVTMRCQPILGHNTVFWYRQTMMQGLELLAYFRNRAPLDDSGMPKDRFSAEMPDATLATLKIQPSEPRDSAVYFCASGSDSSLGGTDTQYFGPGTRLTVL.

The V gene is TRBV6-5, the J gene TRBJ1-2; possibly TRBD1 for D (6 bases). This CDR3 comprises 13 residues. V was pared by 5 bases and J by 10 bases, with 17 bases between. Germline CDR1 MNHEY, CDR2 SVGAGI. In nucleotides, the CDR3 is TGTGCCAGCAGTCTCCCCGCAGGGGAGCCCTACACCTTC. This codes for CASSLPAGEPYTF.

The chain joins TRBV7-9 to TRBJ1-5, with D perhaps TRBD1 (6 bases). The CDR3 spans 15 residues. CDR1 and CDR2 (germline): SEHNR, FQNEAQ (reference sequence). Between the trimmed V and J ends, which lost 3 bases and 2 bases, there was a span of 11 bases. CDR3 residues: CASSFQGMGNQPQHF. CDR3 nucleotides: TGTGCCAGCAGCTTTCAGGGGATGGGCAATCAGCCCCAGCATTTT.

The chain recombines TRBV11-3 with TRBJ2-7, with 10 bases lining up with TRBD1. V trimming: 5 bases; J trimming: 2 bases; junction bases outside the gene matches: 6. CDR1 is SGHNT and CDR2 is YENEEA in the germline V gene. This CDR3 has 15 residues. CDR3 in DNA: TGTGCCAGCAGCCCGGCCGGGACAGGGGCCTACGAGCAGTACTTC. It translates to CASSPAGTGAYEQYF.

J is TRBJ2-1 and V is TRBV9; 14 bases are a match to TRBD2. The CDR3 spans 17 residues. Unmatched junction bases numbered 10, after V lost 3 bases and J lost 8 bases. CDR1 and CDR2 from the germline V gene are SGDLS and YYNGEE. CDR3 DNA sequence: TGTGCCAGCAGCGGAGGGACTAGCGGGAGATATTGGCATGAGCAGTTCTTC. Protein sequence: CASSGGTSGRYWHEQFF. The variable domain in full, with the rest retrieved from reference TRBV9 and TRBJ2-1, is DSGVTQTPKHLITATGQRVTLRCSPRSGDLSVYWYQQSLDQGLQFLIQYYNGEERAKGNILERFSAQQFPDLHSELNLSSLELGDSALYFCASSGGTSGRYWHEQFFGPGTRLTVL.

This chain connects TRBV7-8 to TRBJ2-7, with D unresolved. V lost 1 base to trimming and J lost 0 bases, with 10 bases between them. Germline assignment: CDR1 SGHVS and CDR2 FQNEAQ. This CDR3 spans 15 amino acids. The DNA for the CDR3 is TGTGCCAGCAGCTTAGTCTCCTACCCCTCCTACGAGCAGTACTTC. Its protein is CASSLVSYPSYEQYF.

V is TRBV18 and J is TRBJ1-1; 9 bases map to TRBD1. CDR3 length equals 16 residues. Losses at the gene ends were 2 bases for V and 1 base for J; bases not matched to a gene: 5. Per germline, CDR1 KGHSH and CDR2 LQKENI. For the CDR3, the DNA is TGTGCCAGCTCACCAACAGGGGGCACACCGAACACTGAAGCTTTCTTT. Amino acids: CASSPTGGTPNTEAFF.

The chain recombines TRBV7-2 with TRBJ2-1; possible D gene TRBD2, 7 bases. Germline lookup yields CDR1 SGHTA and CDR2 FQGNSA. The germline V and J ends were trimmed by 3 bases and 9 bases, with 15 bases remaining between them. The CDR3 is 14 amino acids. CDR3 in amino acids: CASSLGGPRFEQFF. The DNA of the CDR3 is TGTGCCAGCAGCTTGGGGGGGCCCAGGTTTGAGCAGTTCTTC.

The V and J genes are TRBV9 and TRBJ2-1; 7 bases match TRBD2. The CDR3 is 17 residues long. Losses at the gene ends were 0 bases for V and 3 bases for J; bases not matched to a gene: 9. Looked up from germline, CDR1 is SGDLS and CDR2 is YYNGEE. The DNA of the CDR3 is TGTGCCAGCAGCGTAGATGCGGCTAGCGGATTCTACAATGAGCAGTTCTTC. Encoded protein: CASSVDAASGFYNEQFF.

A few counts support this clone. The J gene is TRBJ2-1, the V gene TRBV7-2, with D possibly matching TRBD2 (6 bases). The CDR3 totals 16 residues. V lost 2 bases to trimming and J lost 0 bases, with 11 bases between them. The V gene's germline CDR1 is SGHTA and CDR2 FQGNSA. CDR3 protein: CASSLSGTLSYNEQFF. The DNA of the CDR3 is TGTGCCAGCAGCTTATCCGGGACTCTCTCCTACAATGAGCAGTTCTTC.

A few counts support this clone. The chain links TRBV19 to TRBJ1-5, with 7 nucleotides matching TRBD1. Germline loops: CDR1 LNHDA, CDR2 SQIVND (reference sequence). V lost 7 bases to trimming and J lost 7 bases; unmatched junction nucleotides: 10. The length of the CDR3 is 14 residues. The chain's CDR3 is CASTPDREDQPQHF. CDR3 in DNA: TGTGCCAGTACTCCTGACAGGGAGGACCAGCCCCAGCATTTT.

In DNA form, the CDR3 reads TGTGCCAGTTCCCGCGTTGCGCGGGAAGACAATGAGCAGTTCTTC. It encodes CASSRVAREDNEQFF. This chain connects TRBV19 to TRBJ2-1; TRBD2 might be the D (6 bases). Germline CDR1 is LNHDA and CDR2 is SQIVND (reference sequence). The CDR3 loop spans 15 amino acids. V dropped 8 bases and J dropped 5 bases, with 19 bases sitting between them.

The J gene is TRBJ2-1, the V gene TRBV7-8; 7 nucleotides line up with TRBD2. CDR3 length equals 17 residues. Trimming took 1 base from V and 9 from J; bases not matched to a gene: 15. Germline CDR1 SGHVS, CDR2 FQNEAQ. CDR3 sequence (DNA): TGTGCCAGCAGCTTAGTCCGAGCGGGGTTACAATTGGGTGAGCAGTTCTTC. This gives the protein CASSLVRAGLQLGEQFF.

The chain combines TRBV14 with TRBJ2-7, with 10 bases aligning to TRBD2. V was clipped by 5 bases and J by 4 bases; unmatched bases: 5. The germline CDR1 and CDR2 sequences are SGHDN and FVKESK. The CDR3 contains 14 residues. The CDR3, as DNA: TGTGCCAGCAGCATAACTAGCGGGGCTTACGAGCAGTACTTC. Amino acids: CASSITSGAYEQYF.

The chain joins TRBV19 to TRBJ2-5, with D tentatively TRBD1 (6 bases). Germline V lookup: CDR1 LNHDA, CDR2 SQIVND (reference sequence). Trimming left V 3 bases short and J 3 bases short, with 11 bases between. The CDR3 has 14 amino acids. DNA of the CDR3: TGTGCCAGTAGTATCCGAAACAGGGAAGAGACCCAGTACTTC. Translating it yields CASSIRNREETQYF.

This clone was found once. This chain joins TRBV6-5 and TRBJ2-5; 8 bases fit TRBD1. This CDR3 comprises 14 residues. Losses at the gene ends were 1 base for V and 5 bases for J; bases not matched to a gene: 3. Germline V gives CDR1 MNHEY, CDR2 SVGAGI. The CDR3: CASSYFRGRETQYF. DNA for the CDR3: TGTGCCAGCAGTTACTTCAGGGGGCGGGAGACCCAGTACTTC.

The V call is TRBV5-4, the J call TRBJ1-1, with D tentatively TRBD1 (5 bases). The CDR3 is 14 residues long. CDR1 is SGHNT, CDR2 YYREEE, per germline (reference sequence). Trimming pared 1 base from V and 1 base from J, leaving 8 bases between. CDR3 nucleotide sequence: TGTGCCAGCAGCTTGTTGCAGGGGAACACTGAAGCTTTCTTT. Translating gives CASSLLQGNTEAFF.

This clone was detected once. Germline is not matched at one junction end, which may reflect a read error. The chain links TRBV2 to TRBJ2-1; a possible D gene is TRBD2 (6 bases). CDR1 SNHLY and CDR2 FYNNEI come from the germline V gene. This CDR3 is built from 16 residues. CDR3 sequence reads: CASSEAGTGAYNEQFF. The DNA of the CDR3 is TGTGCCAGCAGCGAAGCAGGAACGGGAGCCTACAATGAGCAGTTCTTC.

V usage is TRBV13 and J usage is TRBJ1-1; D uncertain. This CDR3 is 15 amino acids long. The V gene lost 3 bases and the J gene lost 0 bases, with 11 bases spanning the gap. CDR1 and CDR2 (germline): PRHDT, FYEKMQ (reference sequence). The CDR3 spells CASSFLSGMNTEAFF. Written as DNA, the CDR3 is TGTGCCAGCAGCTTCTTGAGCGGGATGAACACTGAAGCTTTCTTT.

This sequence joins TRBV11-3 and TRBJ2-1, with D possibly TRBD2 on 7 matching bases. V was pared by 3 bases and J by 9 bases, with 12 bases between. Germline assignment: CDR1 SGHNT and CDR2 YENEEA. There are 13 residues in the CDR3. The CDR3 loop is CASSLGGRGEQFF. The CDR3 coding sequence is TGTGCCAGCAGCTTGGGGGGGCGAGGTGAGCAGTTCTTC.

The chain is built from TRBV11-2 and TRBJ2-7; D gene uncertain. Between the trimmed V and J ends, which lost 1 base and 3 bases, there was a span of 7 bases. The CDR3 has 13 amino acids. Germline V gives CDR1 SGHAT, CDR2 FQNNGV. The chain's CDR3 is CASSLGDLYEQYF. The CDR3 region has the DNA TGTGCCAGCAGCTTAGGAGATCTCTACGAGCAGTACTTC.

V and J are TRBV7-3 and TRBJ2-1, with D maybe TRBD2 (5 bases). V lost 0 bases, J lost 5 bases, and 8 bases lay in between. Germline V CDR1 and CDR2: SGHTA, FQGTGA. CDR3 length: 14 amino acids. The CDR3 DNA reads as TGTGCCAGCAGCTTAACGTGGGAGAACAATGAGCAGTTCTTC. Translation gives CASSLTWENNEQFF.